This T cell receptor (beta chain) was captured by sequencing in a study of cytomegalovirus exposure and HLA in healthy donors. Study-level findings and limits: In a later analysis, HLA-associated beta chains showed higher expansion and lower generation probabilities than comparable chains. Sequencing depth roughly uniform across donors was assumed in presence/absence analyses.

The CDR3 has 15 amino acids. Trimming shortened V by 1 base and J by 3 bases, and 12 bases separated the two germline ends. Germline V gene sequence: CDR1 SEHNR, CDR2 FQNEAQ (reference sequence). Healthy individuals who donated bone marrow served as the donors. Turning to this clone: Antigen: not known.

Use of 60 Vbeta and 13 Jbeta primers characterized the PCR. Produced via immunoSEQ multiplex PCR; TCRdb's table is partial and in-frame only. The sample yields about 130,000 clones, about two thirds seen once. This clonotype originated in a man aged 25-45 years in good health and CMV-seronegative. The chain links TRBV7-9 to TRBJ2-5; D remains ambiguous. The sample consisted of PBMCs. The CDR3 region is CASSLESGEEETQYF. In DNA form, the CDR3 reads TGTGCCAGCAGCTTAGAGTCCGGAGAGGAAGAGACCCAGTACTTC.